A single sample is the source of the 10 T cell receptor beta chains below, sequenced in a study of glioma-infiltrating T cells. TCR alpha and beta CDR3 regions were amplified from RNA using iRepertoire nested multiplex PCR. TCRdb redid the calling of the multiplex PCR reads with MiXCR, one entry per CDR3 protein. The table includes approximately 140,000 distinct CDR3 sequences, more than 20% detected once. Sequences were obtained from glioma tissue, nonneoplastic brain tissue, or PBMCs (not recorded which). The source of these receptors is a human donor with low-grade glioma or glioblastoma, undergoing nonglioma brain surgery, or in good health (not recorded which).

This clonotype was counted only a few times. CDR3 loop: CAISEYASNQPQHF. Written as DNA, the CDR3 is TGTGCCATCAGTGAGTACGCTAGCAATCAGCCCCAGCATTTT. The genes are TRBV10-3 and TRBJ1-5; no firm D call. The CDR3 runs to 14 residues. From germline, CDR1 is ENHRY and CDR2 SYGVKD. V lost 1 base and J lost 0, with 4 bases in between.

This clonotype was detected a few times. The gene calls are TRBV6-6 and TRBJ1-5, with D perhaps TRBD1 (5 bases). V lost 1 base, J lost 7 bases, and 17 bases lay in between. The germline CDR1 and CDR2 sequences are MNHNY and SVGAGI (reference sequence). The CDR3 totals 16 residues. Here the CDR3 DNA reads TGTGCCAGCAGTTACTTGGTACTTGGGGGAAACCAGCCCCAGCATTTT. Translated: CASSYLVLGGNQPQHF.

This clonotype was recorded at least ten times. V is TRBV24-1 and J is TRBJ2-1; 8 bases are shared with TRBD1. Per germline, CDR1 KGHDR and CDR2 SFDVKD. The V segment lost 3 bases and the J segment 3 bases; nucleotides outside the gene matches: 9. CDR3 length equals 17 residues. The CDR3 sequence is CATSDPTRDRRYNEQFF. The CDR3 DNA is TGTGCCACCAGTGATCCCACCCGGGACAGGCGCTACAATGAGCAGTTCTTC.

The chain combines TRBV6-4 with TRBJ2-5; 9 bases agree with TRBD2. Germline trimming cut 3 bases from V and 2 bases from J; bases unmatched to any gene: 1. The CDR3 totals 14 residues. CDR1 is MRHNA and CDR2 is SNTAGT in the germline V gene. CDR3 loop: CASSDSGGQETQYF. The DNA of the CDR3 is TGTGCCAGCAGTGATAGCGGGGGACAAGAGACCCAGTACTTC.

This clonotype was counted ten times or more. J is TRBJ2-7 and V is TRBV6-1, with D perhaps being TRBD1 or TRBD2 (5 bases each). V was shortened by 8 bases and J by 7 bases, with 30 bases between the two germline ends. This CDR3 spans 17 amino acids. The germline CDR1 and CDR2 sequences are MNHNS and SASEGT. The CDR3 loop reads CASPDDGAGTAIGEQYV. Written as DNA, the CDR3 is TGTGCCAGCCCTGACGACGGGGCAGGTACCGCCATTGGGGAGCAGTACGTC.

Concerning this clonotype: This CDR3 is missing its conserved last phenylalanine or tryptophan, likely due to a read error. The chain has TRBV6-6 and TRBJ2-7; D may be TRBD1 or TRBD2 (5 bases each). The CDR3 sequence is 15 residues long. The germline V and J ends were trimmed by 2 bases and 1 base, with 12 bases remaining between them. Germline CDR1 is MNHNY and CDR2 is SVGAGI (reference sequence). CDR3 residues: CASSYTGTASYEQYA. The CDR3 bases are TGTGCCAGCAGTTACACCGGGACGGCGTCCTACGAGCAGTACGCC.

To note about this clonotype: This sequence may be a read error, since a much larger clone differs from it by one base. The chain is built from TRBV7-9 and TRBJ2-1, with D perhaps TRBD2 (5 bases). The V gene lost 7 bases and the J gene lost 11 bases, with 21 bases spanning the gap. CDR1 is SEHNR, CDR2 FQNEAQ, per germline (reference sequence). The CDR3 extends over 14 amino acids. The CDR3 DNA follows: TGTGCCAGCACCCCGGGGAGCAGAGAGAATAAGCAGTTCTTC. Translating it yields CASTPGSRENKQFF.

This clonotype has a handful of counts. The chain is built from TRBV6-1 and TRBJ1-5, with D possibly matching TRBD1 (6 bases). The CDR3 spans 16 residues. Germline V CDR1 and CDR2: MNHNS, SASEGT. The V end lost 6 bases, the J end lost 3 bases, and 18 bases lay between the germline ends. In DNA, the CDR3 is TGTGCCAGCAGCCGAGGCTGGGGGGCCTCCAATCAGCCCCAGCATTTT. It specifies CASSRGWGASNQPQHF.

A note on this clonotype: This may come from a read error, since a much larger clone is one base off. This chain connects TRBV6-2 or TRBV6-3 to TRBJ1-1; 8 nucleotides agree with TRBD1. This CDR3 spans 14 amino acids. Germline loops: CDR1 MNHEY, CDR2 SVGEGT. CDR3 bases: TGTGCCAACAGTTCACCGGGACAGGATTTTGAAGCTTTCTTT. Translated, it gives CANSSPGQDFEAFF.

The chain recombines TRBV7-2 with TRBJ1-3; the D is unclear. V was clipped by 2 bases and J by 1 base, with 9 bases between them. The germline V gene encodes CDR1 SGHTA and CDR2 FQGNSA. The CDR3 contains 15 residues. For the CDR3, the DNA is TGTGCCAGCAGCTTAACTCCGGGATCTGGAAACACCATATATTTT. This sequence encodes CASSLTPGSGNTIYF.